The TCR beta chain under discussion was sequenced for a study of CD8+ T cells in alopecia areata. In this sample, this clone turned up a few times. The antigen is unknown. The study's findings and limits: Scalp samples also yield sequences from resident alphabeta T cells of normal skin. Many expanded lesional clones persisted during tofacitinib (in both scalp and blood).

This sample's treatment: oral pan-JAK inhibitor, 5-10 mg twice daily. Investigators isolated RNA and reverse transcribed it into cDNA to act as the sequencing template. Using immunoSEQ multiplex PCR, the repertoire was profiled, and TCRdb retains in-frame clones only, with some absent. The profile shows hundreds of thousands of clones, 60% of them singletons. The sequence derives from a human donor with alopecia areata. Sequenced here: CD4+ T cells sorted from blood, sampled around week 54, from a patient treated with tofacitinib.

The CDR3 loop reads CASSSLRDYARPDTQYF. For the CDR3, the DNA is TGTGCCAGCAGCTCCTTGCGGGACTACGCAAGGCCAGATACGCAGTATTTT. This chain joins TRBV5-6 and TRBJ2-3; 7 bases are a match to TRBD2. Germline CDR1 is SGHDT and CDR2 is YYEEEE. The CDR3 has 17 residues. The ends lost 3 bases at V and 4 bases at J; junction bases unmatched: 14.